This T cell receptor (beta chain) was retrieved from a study of CD8 T cells in ankylosing spondylitis. Findings and limits, study-wide: Clones linked to the disease showed a CD8+ phenotype. They occurred at relatively low frequencies in peripheral blood. Reactive arthritis synovial fluid and blood were previously reported to contain some motif variants. Ankylosing spondylitis blood appeared to be characterized by a TCR beta motif of eight highly homologous variants. Disease-linked clones reportedly concentrated significantly in matched ankylosing spondylitis synovial fluid.

In regard to this clonotype: The antigen remains undetermined.

A single record per CDR3 protein comes from TCRdb applying MiXCR to the 5' RACE reads. Altogether fewer than 500,000 distinct CDR3 sequences are present, 20% to 30% being singletons, with the ten largest covering about 0.89%. The clonotype originates from a male donor with ankylosing spondylitis. Sequenced: blood, either unsorted or a sorted T cell fraction (not recorded which).

The CDR3 spells CASSAPPPVGAFF. The DNA of the CDR3 is TGTGCCAGCAGTGCTCCGCCCCCAGTGGGAGCTTTCTTT. The chain employs TRBV2 and TRBJ1-1; D gene unclear. V was trimmed by 4 bases and J by 10 bases, leaving 16 bases between them. Germline CDR1 is SNHLY and CDR2 is FYNNEI. The CDR3 runs to 13 residues.